Listed below are T cell receptor beta chains from one sample, sequenced in a study of chemoradiotherapy in HPV16-positive cancers. Sequencing used immunoSEQ multiplex PCR; TCRdb keeps in-frame clones, though not all of them. The sample consists of under 4,000 clones, around 83% of them appearing once. Sequencing used tumor tissue, obtained from a patient who underwent chemoradiotherapy. The receptors come from a human donor with HPV-associated anogenital cancer. CDR3s include the opening cysteine and the closing phenylalanine or tryptophan. The D gene is left open where the match is weak. Size tells how often a clone was seen (once, few, many) or the class of an expanded clone, and some rows leave it out.

cdr3_aa cdr3_nt v_call d_call j_call clone_size
CASSIGFSETQYF TGTGCCAGCAGTATAGGTTTTTCGGAGACCCAGTACTTC TRBV2 - TRBJ2-5 -
CASSQDSLASAWYQETQYF TGTGCCAGCAGCCAAGATTCTCTTGCGAGCGCGTGGTACCAAGAGACCCAGTACTTC TRBV14 - TRBJ2-5 few
CASSGQGAGDTQYF TGTGCCAGCAGTGGGCAGGGGGCGGGAGATACGCAGTATTTT TRBV6-1 TRBD1 TRBJ2-3 -
CASSITSGRGYEQYF TGTGCCAGTAGTATTACTAGCGGGAGAGGCTACGAGCAGTACTTC TRBV19 TRBD2 TRBJ2-7 -
CASQGGRGGNEKLFF TGTGCCAGCCAGGGGGGGCGAGGTGGGAATGAAAAACTGTTTTTT TRBV2 TRBD1 TRBJ1-4 -
CASSDSTSGGADTQYF TGTGCCAGCAGTGACTCGACTAGCGGGGGGGCAGATACGCAGTATTTT TRBV6-4 TRBD2 TRBJ2-3 few
CASSQSSQGPYNSPLHF TGCGCCAGCAGCCAATCCAGCCAGGGGCCTTATAATTCACCCCTCCACTTT TRBV4-3 - TRBJ1-6 -
CASSQDRTGPNTEAFF TGTGCCAGCAGCCAAGACCGGACAGGCCCGAACACTGAAGCTTTCTTT TRBV4-2 TRBD1 TRBJ1-1 -
CASSSDRDRGSDEQFF TGTGCCAGTAGTAGCGACCGGGACAGGGGGTCCGATGAGCAGTTCTTC TRBV19 TRBD1 TRBJ2-1 -
CASSLEGTGSGTYEQYF TGTGCCAGCAGCTTAGAAGGGACGGGAAGTGGGACCTACGAGCAGTACTTC TRBV7-8 - TRBJ2-7 -
CASSLVQGLFYGYTF TGTGCCAGCAGCTTAGTTCAGGGGCTGTTCTATGGCTACACCTTC TRBV7-2 - TRBJ1-2 -
CASSPVREAEQYF TGTGCCAGCAGCCCGGTGCGGGAGGCCGAGCAGTACTTC TRBV5-4 TRBD2 TRBJ2-7 -
CASSEGAMRNTEAFF TGTGCCAGCAGTGAAGGGGCAATGAGGAACACTGAAGCTTTCTTT TRBV6-1 - TRBJ1-1 few
CASSSSSGGGNEKLFF TGCGCCAGCAGCTCCTCTTCTGGGGGGGGAAATGAAAAACTGTTTTTT TRBV5-1 - TRBJ1-4 -
CASRSSPSSYNEQFF TGTGCCAGCAGATCTAGCCCTAGCTCCTACAATGAGCAGTTCTTC TRBV11-2 - TRBJ2-1 -
CASSQGLAGPYPNSEQFF TGCGCCAGCAGCCAAGGACTAGCGGGGCCTTACCCCAACAGCGAGCAGTTCTTC TRBV4-1 TRBD2 TRBJ2-1 -
CASSPTPNTGELFF TGTGCTAGCAGCCCGACACCGAACACCGGGGAGCTGTTTTTT TRBV7-7 - TRBJ2-2 -
CASRRDDYGYTF TGCGCCAGTCGCAGGGATGACTATGGCTACACCTTC TRBV10-2 - TRBJ1-2 -
CASSYAGSPYEQYF TGTGCCAGCAGTTACGCCGGGAGCCCCTACGAGCAGTACTTC TRBV6-5 - TRBJ2-7 -
CASSLGEGDLETQYF TGTGCCAGCAGCTTAGGCGAGGGAGACCTAGAGACCCAGTACTTC TRBV7-9 - TRBJ2-5 -
CARSLVDMSYNEQFF TGTGCCAGAAGCTTGGTAGACATGTCGTACAATGAGCAGTTCTTC TRBV5-3 - TRBJ2-1 -
CASSQHLGGYLVAQHF TGCGCCAGCAGCCAGCACCTAGGCGGGTATCTTGTGGCCCAGCATTTT TRBV4-1 - TRBJ1-5 once
CASSQEGGARSGNTIYF TGCGCCAGCAGCCAAGAGGGGGGGGCTCGCTCTGGAAACACCATATATTTT TRBV4-1 - TRBJ1-3 -
CASSTGSYEQYF TGTGCCAGTAGTACAGGGTCCTACGAGCAGTACTTC TRBV19 - TRBJ2-7 -
CSVRGTDPNQPQHF TGCAGCGTCAGAGGTACAGACCCTAATCAGCCCCAGCATTTT TRBV29-1 - TRBJ1-5 -
CASKGGGKSSYNEQFF TGTGCCAGCAAAGGTGGCGGGAAGAGTTCCTACAATGAGCAGTTCTTC TRBV2 - TRBJ2-1 -
CASSFGLYNEQFF TGTGCCAGCAGCTTTGGACTTTACAATGAGCAGTTCTTC TRBV11-2 - TRBJ2-1 -
CASSFRATGELFF TGTGCCAGCAGCTTCAGGGCGACCGGGGAGCTGTTTTTT TRBV11-3 - TRBJ2-2 -
CASSIEASLLGYNEQFF TGTGCCAGTAGTATAGAGGCTAGTCTCTTAGGCTACAATGAGCAGTTCTTC TRBV19 - TRBJ2-1 -
CASSLGQVGNTIYF TGCGCCAGCAGCTTGGGACAGGTTGGAAACACCATATATTTT TRBV5-1 - TRBJ1-3 few
CASSYGIPEAFF TGTGCCAGCAGTTACGGAATCCCTGAAGCTTTCTTT TRBV28 - TRBJ1-1 -
CASSVGGTGGFTNEKLFF TGTGCCAGCAGCGTAGGCGGGACAGGGGGCTTTACTAATGAAAAACTGTTTTTT TRBV9 TRBD1 TRBJ1-4 few
CASSPPLGTGGFYEQYF TGTGCCAGCTCACCACCTCTTGGGACAGGGGGCTTTTACGAGCAGTACTTC TRBV18 TRBD1 TRBJ2-7 few
CASSLGQEGNTIYF TGTGCCAGCAGTCTGGGGCAGGAAGGAAACACCATATATTTT TRBV6-1 - TRBJ1-3 once
CASSLFGNTIYF TGTGCCAGCAGCTTATTCGGAAACACCATATATTTT TRBV7-9 - TRBJ1-3 -
CASSYGSGAGNTIYF TGTGCCAGCAGTTACGGCTCGGGGGCGGGAAACACCATATATTTT TRBV6-5 - TRBJ1-3 few
CASSSQGQPKETQYF TGTGCCAGCAGTTCCCAGGGACAGCCTAAAGAGACCCAGTACTTC TRBV6-1 TRBD1 TRBJ2-5 -
CASSGPPADNRANYGYTF TGTGCCAGCAGCGGGCCTCCAGCCGATAACAGGGCTAACTATGGCTACACCTTC TRBV7-2 - TRBJ1-2 -
CASSILPSLVAGGSGANVLTF TGTGCCAGTAGTATTCTCCCCAGTTTGGTAGCGGGAGGATCTGGGGCCAACGTCCTGACTTTC TRBV19 TRBD2 TRBJ2-6 -
CASSLTQPGGTGDTQYF TGCGCCAGCAGCTTGACCCAACCGGGCGGGACGGGAGATACGCAGTATTTT TRBV5-1 - TRBJ2-3 once
CASSDGNGVYEQFF TGTGCCAGCAGTGATGGGAATGGAGTTTATGAGCAGTTCTTC TRBV25-1 - TRBJ2-1 -
CATNLGGSGQPQHF TGTGCCACCAATCTCGGGGGCTCGGGGCAGCCCCAGCATTTT TRBV10-3 - TRBJ1-5 -
CASSLTFGDTQYF TGTGCCAGCAGCTTAACCTTCGGGGATACGCAGTATTTT TRBV7-3 - TRBJ2-3 -
CATSLQENYGYTF TGTGCCACCAGCCTACAGGAAAACTATGGCTACACCTTC TRBV15 - TRBJ1-2 -
CASSKTSGGAWGDEQFF TGTGCCAGCAGCAAGACTAGCGGGGGGGCTTGGGGTGATGAGCAGTTCTTC TRBV5-4 TRBD2 TRBJ2-1 -
CASSLGWDGYTF TGTGCCAGCAGCTTAGGCTGGGATGGCTACACCTTC TRBV7-2 - TRBJ1-2 few
CASSLWDRLYEQYF TGTGCCAGCAGTTTATGGGATAGACTCTACGAGCAGTACTTC TRBV28 - TRBJ2-7 once
CASRVGTANEKLFF TGTGCCAGCAGGGTGGGGACAGCAAATGAAAAACTGTTTTTT TRBV11-3 TRBD1 TRBJ1-4 few